Below, one T cell receptor beta chain is given with its context. The sample is drawn from a study of blood T cell repertoires in COVID-19. Whole-study context: The analysed material was cDNA or gDNA that came from T cells, B-cell-depleted T cells, or PBMCs.

Here immunoSEQ multiplex PCR was the method, and the copy in TCRdb shows in-frame clones only, minus some. The table shows about 330,000 clones, with around 80% occurring only once. The V segment lost 6 bases and the J segment 3 bases; nucleotides outside the gene matches: 6. CDR1 and CDR2 from the germline V gene are SGHRS and YFSETQ. This CDR3 comprises 14 residues. The rearrangement links TRBV5-1 to TRBJ2-5; 9 nucleotides agree with TRBD1. Sample: peripheral blood. The TCR comes from a woman aged 45-59 years with acute or convalescent COVID-19. CDR3 in DNA: TGCGCCAGCACCAACAGGGGGCCCAAAGAGACCCAGTACTTC. Its translation is CASTNRGPKETQYF.